The T cell receptor beta chain under discussion was sequenced for a study of blood T cell repertoires in COVID-19. About the study: PBMCs, B-cell-depleted T cells, or T cells were the source of the cDNA or gDNA that made up the material.

The CDR3 spans 13 residues. The germline CDR1 and CDR2 sequences are LNHDA and SQIVND (reference sequence). Trimming shortened V by 0 bases and J by 6 bases, and 6 bases separated the two germline ends. As originally analysed: How many nucleated cells were present was estimated from reference gene primer amplification. Sequenced by immunoSEQ multiplex PCR; TCRdb stores in-frame clones only, minus some. That table furnishes V, J and clone size, whereas the DNA furnished D and trimming. This table holds roughly 250,000 clones, around 87% found once. Adults between about 18 and 89 years of age took part from approximately 24 US areas. Two negative PCRs, clearance, or symptom resolution were required of recovered Cohort 3 donors.

The receptor's source is a woman aged 50 to 65 who had recovered from COVID-19. The sequenced material came from PBMCs or T cells enriched from blood (not recorded which). The V gene is TRBV19, the J gene TRBJ1-5; D gene uncertain. CDR3 nucleotides: TGTGCCAGTAGTATAGACGTACTTCAGCCCCAGCATTTT. Amino acid sequence: CASSIDVLQPQHF.